This record concerns one TCR beta chain sequence. Antigen specificity is unknown. These data come from a study of circulating and synovial CD4+ cells in juvenile arthritis. Germline V gives CDR1 WSHSY, CDR2 SAAADI. The ends lost 6 bases at V and 6 bases at J; junction bases unmatched: 5. The CDR3 is made up of 13 amino acids. Repertoires were generated with immunoSEQ multiplex PCR, while TCRdb's copy carries only in-frame clones and drops some. This sample has about 1,800 clones, with approximately 90% found just once. Whole-study findings and limits: These repertoires were less diverse than bulk blood CD4 repertoires.

The specimen sequenced was HLA-DR+ CD4+ T cells from blood. Indicated subset: circulating pathogenic-like lymphocytes, sorted as HLA-DR+CD14-CD3+CD4+CD25low/- blood T cells. This clonotype originated in a human patient with juvenile idiopathic arthritis. Some clones in this sample may be carry-over from other donors' samples. The V gene is TRBV10-2, the J gene TRBJ2-7, with 10 bases lining up with TRBD1. The CDR3 reads CASRTGQGGEQYF. The CDR3 DNA sequence: TGCGCCAGCAGAACCGGACAGGGGGGCGAGCAGTACTTC.